This TCR beta chain was sequenced during a study of a mutant IDH1 vaccine in newly diagnosed glioma. In the case of this clone: What it binds is not known.

Measured with immunoSEQ multiplex PCR; TCRdb has only the in-frame clones, and not every one. The sample lists tens of thousands of clones, 80% to 95% occurring once. The sample's time point: week 5, during vaccination. A 20-mer mutant IDH1 peptide at 300 ug was injected subcutaneously with topical imiquimod. Donors' newly diagnosed IDH1-mutant WHO grade 3 or 4 astrocytomas lacked nuclear ATRX. V was pared by 0 bases and J by 2 bases, with 12 bases between. Germline CDR1 and CDR2: SGDLS and YYNGEE. This CDR3 contains 15 residues. The chain links TRBV9 to TRBJ2-7; D ambiguous. Here the sequenced sample was PBMCs, taken from a glioma patient whose treatment included an IDH1 peptide vaccine. The receptor was derived from a man in his forties or fifties with glioma. The CDR3 DNA sequence: TGTGCCAGCAGCGTAGCTCCGACCCCAGCCTACGAGCAGTACTTC. This sequence encodes CASSVAPTPAYEQYF.